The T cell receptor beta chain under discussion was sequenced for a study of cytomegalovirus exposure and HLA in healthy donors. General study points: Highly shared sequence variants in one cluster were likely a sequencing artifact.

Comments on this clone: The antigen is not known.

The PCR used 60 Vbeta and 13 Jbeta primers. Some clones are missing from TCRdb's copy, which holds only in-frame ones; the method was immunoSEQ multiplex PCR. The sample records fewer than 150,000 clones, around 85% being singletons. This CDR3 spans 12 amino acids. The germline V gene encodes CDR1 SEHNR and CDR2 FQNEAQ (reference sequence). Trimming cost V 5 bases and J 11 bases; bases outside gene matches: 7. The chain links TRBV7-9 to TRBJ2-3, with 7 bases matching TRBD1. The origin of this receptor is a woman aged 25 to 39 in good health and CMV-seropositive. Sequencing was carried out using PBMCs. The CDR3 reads CASSPGGLRQYF. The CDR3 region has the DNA TGTGCCAGCAGCCCAGGGGGATTGAGGCAGTATTTT.